These 8 T cell receptor beta chains were all obtained from the same sample, sequenced in a study of T-cell reconstitution after alpha-beta-depleted transplantation in children. The TCRbeta library was prepared with unique molecular identifiers. Each CDR3 protein gets one entry after TCRdb re-called the PCR reads with MiXCR. Here the sample spans approximately 47,000 distinct CDR3 sequences, around 56% being singletons. Sequenced material: peripheral blood, taken before TCRalphabeta/CD19-depleted stem cell transplant. The receptors here all came from a boy in the first two years of life with SCID, due to receive a stem cell transplant.

V is TRBV20-1 and J is TRBJ1-2; tentative D call: TRBD1 (6 bases). CDR3 length: 13 amino acids. Per the germline V gene, CDR1 is DFQATT and CDR2 is SNEGSKA (reference sequence). Trimming left V 3 bases short and J 2 bases short, with 10 bases between. The CDR3 spells CSASPGANYGYTF. As DNA, the CDR3 is TGCAGTGCTAGCCCGGGGGCAAACTATGGCTACACCTTC.

The chain combines TRBV20-1 with TRBJ2-1; 7 positions match TRBD2. The CDR3 is made up of 16 amino acids. The trim removed 4 bases at V and 6 bases at J, leaving 15 bases unmatched. Germline V lookup: CDR1 DFQATT, CDR2 SNEGSKA (reference sequence). The CDR3: CSATKTHGGSGNEQFF. CDR3 DNA: TGCAGTGCTACCAAGACGCACGGGGGGTCGGGCAATGAGCAGTTCTTC.

V gene TRBV7-2 combines with J gene TRBJ1-1; D ambiguous. This CDR3 spans 13 amino acids. V shed 4 bases and J shed 1 base, with 7 bases lying between them. CDR1 SGHTA and CDR2 FQGNSA come from the germline V gene. The CDR3 spells CASSSFRNTEAFF. In DNA form, the CDR3 reads TGTGCCAGCAGCTCCTTCAGGAACACTGAAGCTTTCTTT.

The CDR3 protein is CASSLDITYNEQFF. DNA for the CDR3: TGCGCCAGCAGCCTGGATATCACCTACAATGAGCAGTTCTTC. V is TRBV4-1 and J is TRBJ2-1; the D is unclear. The CDR3 covers 14 residues. V dropped 4 bases and J dropped 2 bases, with 9 bases sitting between them. Germline CDR1 and CDR2: MGHRA and YSYEKL.

The V and J genes are TRBV18 and TRBJ1-6, with 8 bases identical to TRBD1. There are 17 residues in the CDR3. The junction had 12 bases not matched to a gene; V was cut back by 2 bases and J by 9 bases. The germline gives CDR1 KGHSH, CDR2 LQKENI. Here the CDR3 reads CASSPMGSGTGVSPLHF. Written as DNA, the CDR3 is TGTGCCAGCTCACCAATGGGCTCCGGGACAGGAGTTTCACCCCTCCACTTT.

This chain links TRBV4-3 with TRBJ1-1; D is perhaps TRBD1 (5 bases). The CDR3 has 15 residues. The germline V gene encodes CDR1 LGHNA and CDR2 YSLEER. Trimming pared 1 base from V and 2 bases from J, leaving 11 bases between. Here the CDR3 reads CASSQGQGLNTEAFF. CDR3 DNA sequence: TGCGCCAGCAGCCAAGGCCAGGGACTCAACACTGAAGCTTTCTTT.

The table lists this clonotype with a few counts. This chain links TRBV5-1 with TRBJ2-1; 11 bases map to TRBD2. Trimming removed 2 bases from V and 7 bases from J; junction bases left unmatched: 11. The germline V gene has CDR1 SGHRS and CDR2 YFSETQ. This CDR3 is 17 amino acids long. The CDR3 here is CASSFTSTSGAVNEQFF. CDR3 nucleotides: TGCGCCAGCAGCTTTACCTCGACTAGCGGGGCGGTGAATGAGCAGTTCTTC.

The chain employs TRBV4-2 and TRBJ1-5; maybe TRBD1 (5 bases). The CDR3 has 16 residues. V was shortened by 10 bases and J by 5 bases, with 24 bases between the two germline ends. Germline V gene sequence: CDR1 LGHNA, CDR2 YNFKEQ. CDR3 in DNA: TGTGCCATGGGCCCCGGGCGGGGCCGGAAGGATCAGCCCCAGCATTTT. Translated: CAMGPGRGRKDQPQHF.